There are many counts of the clone carrying this T cell receptor beta chain. No antigen is known for it. The entry originates in a study of response to subunit inactivated influenza vaccine. TCRdb reanalysed the RT-PCR reads using MiXCR and keeps one entry per CDR3 protein. The sample lists hundreds of thousands of distinct CDR3 sequences; roughly 20% were seen once. This CDR3 spans 14 amino acids. The V gene lost 6 bases and the J gene lost 2 bases, with 13 bases spanning the gap. Study-level results: The authors put forward the suggestion that each seasonal influenza vaccination may bring in only a limited number of new T cells.

This clonotype was sampled from a man between 45 and 75 years old who received an inactivated influenza vaccine. This chain joins TRBV12-3 or TRBV12-4 and TRBJ1-2, with D unclear. Sequenced here: PBMCs from blood, sampled approximately 20 months after vaccination. CDR3 in amino acids: CASSRAVGNYGYTF. For the CDR3, the DNA is TGTGCCAGCAGCCGGGCGGTAGGGAACTATGGCTACACCTTC.